The entry below describes one T cell receptor (beta chain). V was clipped by 1 base and J by 3 bases, with 9 bases between them. CDR3 length: 14 residues. Per the germline V gene, CDR1 is SEHNR and CDR2 is FQNEAQ (reference sequence). Generated by immunoSEQ multiplex PCR, the TCRdb table keeps only in-frame clones and is missing some. The top ten clones hold about 0.11% of a sample with around 650,000 clones, about 96% of them seen once. CD8 cells classed as naive were CD45RO-negative and positively selected for CCR7, excluding terminally differentiated effector memory CD45RA+ cells. Everyone who donated was a Caucasian adult who lived in Nashville, Tennessee. This specimen comes from a study of shared clonotypes between healthy human individuals.

The sequence was collected from a woman in her 30s in good health. Sample: naive CD8+ T cells sorted from blood. The chain combines TRBV7-9 with TRBJ1-2; D remains unclear. The CDR3 protein is CASSLVGYDYGYTF. The CDR3 DNA reads TGTGCCAGCAGCTTAGTTGGTTACGACTATGGCTACACCTTC.